Listed here are 16 T cell receptor beta chains from one sample, sequenced in a study of T cell responses to AZD1222 COVID-19 vaccine. The repertoire was sequenced with immunoSEQ multiplex PCR; TCRdb's copy has only in-frame clones and lacks some. The table has over 150,000 clones, roughly nine tenths seen once. The sequencing used peripheral blood, collected on day 0 of MenACWY control vaccination. These receptor sequences come from an adult in good health.

This clone has a single count. The rearrangement joins TRBV28 to TRBJ1-5, with no clear D. Trimming stripped 5 bases from V and 2 bases from J, with 4 bases between. Per germline, CDR1 MDHEN and CDR2 SYDVKM. The CDR3 has 12 amino acids. The CDR3 DNA follows: TGTGCCAGCAGTGCCGGCAATCAGCCCCAGCATTTT. This codes for CASSAGNQPQHF.

The J gene is TRBJ1-1, the V gene TRBV19, with D unclear. Trimming shortened V by 2 bases and J by 2 bases, and 12 bases separated the two germline ends. CDR1 is LNHDA, CDR2 SQIVND, per germline (reference sequence). The CDR3 contains 15 residues. The DNA of the CDR3 is TGTGCCAGTAGTATAACGGCACTACCTAACACTGAAGCTTTCTTT. As protein: CASSITALPNTEAFF.

This chain uses TRBV4-1 with TRBJ1-1; D is undetermined. V lost 5 bases, J lost 3 bases, and 10 bases lay in between. Per the germline V gene, CDR1 is MGHRA and CDR2 is YSYEKL. This CDR3 has 13 residues. In DNA, the CDR3 is TGCGCCAGCAGCTGGACTCTGGACACTGAAGCTTTCTTT. This gives the protein CASSWTLDTEAFF.

This clone was counted a single time. This rearrangement joins TRBV14 to TRBJ1-4; 8 bases match TRBD1. Germline V lookup: CDR1 SGHDN, CDR2 FVKESK. The CDR3 extends over 16 amino acids. The trim removed 4 bases at V and 7 bases at J, leaving 11 bases unmatched. CDR3 DNA sequence: TGTGCCAGCAGCCGGAGGGTCCCAGGGGGCATTGAAAAACTGTTTTTT. Amino acid sequence: CASSRRVPGGIEKLFF.

The rearrangement links TRBV6-6 to TRBJ1-2; TRBD1 agrees at 9 bases. The V segment lost 6 bases and the J segment 6 bases; nucleotides outside the gene matches: 8. This CDR3 has 14 amino acids. Germline CDR1 and CDR2: MNHNY and SVGAGI (reference sequence). This chain's CDR3 is CASSKRDRVDGYTF. Written as DNA, the CDR3 is TGTGCCAGCAGCAAAAGGGACAGGGTGGATGGCTACACCTTC.

V is TRBV11-3 and J is TRBJ2-1, with TRBD2 identical over 8 bases. Trimming cost V 4 bases and J 5 bases; bases outside gene matches: 13. The germline V gene encodes CDR1 SGHNT and CDR2 YENEEA. The CDR3 totals 17 residues. The CDR3 loop is CASSSHPPGGLNNEQFF. CDR3 coding DNA: TGTGCCAGCAGCTCACACCCTCCGGGGGGGCTTAACAATGAGCAGTTCTTC.

A few counts support this clone. This rearrangement joins TRBV12-5 to TRBJ1-5; D gene uncertain. From germline, CDR1 is LGHNT and CDR2 FRNRAP. V gave up 8 bases and J gave up 0 bases, with 11 bases separating them. The CDR3 is made up of 14 amino acids. The CDR3 DNA reads TGTGCTAGTCGGTCAGATCTTAGCAATCAGCCCCAGCATTTT. It is translated as CASRSDLSNQPQHF.

The chain joins TRBV6-1 to TRBJ1-5; maybe TRBD1 (5 bases). The CDR3 totals 15 residues. V was trimmed by 2 bases and J by 5 bases, leaving 13 bases between them. Germline V gene sequence: CDR1 MNHNS, CDR2 SASEGT. The CDR3 region is CASSEPKEGDQPQHF. CDR3 DNA sequence: TGTGCCAGCAGTGAACCTAAGGAAGGGGATCAGCCCCAGCATTTT.

This clone has only one observation. J is TRBJ1-2 and V is TRBV5-6; D gene uncertain. The CDR3 totals 16 residues. Trimming shortened V by 2 bases and J by 6 bases, and 20 bases separated the two germline ends. Germline CDR1 SGHDT, CDR2 YYEEEE. The chain's CDR3 is CASSLDSTRRYDGYTF. DNA for the CDR3: TGTGCCAGCAGCTTAGATTCTACCAGGAGGTATGATGGCTACACCTTC.

This rearrangement joins TRBV30 to TRBJ1-3; D not resolved. The CDR3 is 13 amino acids. Trimming removed 4 bases at V and 0 bases at J, with 7 bases between. Germline V gene data show CDR1 as GTSNPN and CDR2 as SVGIG (reference sequence). CDR3 in amino acids: CAWNRDSGNTIYF. CDR3 nucleotide sequence: TGTGCCTGGAATAGGGACTCTGGAAACACCATATATTTT.

The chain employs TRBV28 and TRBJ1-2; possible D gene TRBD1, 5 bases. The V gene's germline CDR1 is MDHEN and CDR2 SYDVKM. Trimming removed 8 bases at V and 0 bases at J, with 7 bases between. The CDR3 is 12 residues long. The CDR3: CASGGSNYGYTF. Written as DNA, the CDR3 is TGTGCCAGCGGGGGATCTAACTATGGCTACACCTTC.

The chain links TRBV2 to TRBJ2-5, with 11 bases identical to TRBD2. Unmatched junction bases numbered 8, after V lost 4 bases and J lost 7 bases. The V gene's germline CDR1 is SNHLY and CDR2 FYNNEI. The CDR3 sequence is 15 residues long. CDR3 sequence reads: CASSANSGRDGTQYF. The DNA of the CDR3 is TGTGCCAGCAGTGCGAATAGCGGGAGGGACGGGACCCAGTACTTC.

The chain uses TRBV29-1 and TRBJ1-2; 12 bases line up with TRBD1. This CDR3 comprises 15 residues. Per the germline V gene, CDR1 is SQVTM and CDR2 is ANQGSEA. J gave up 2 bases and V 4 bases, and 5 bases lay outside the gene matches. The CDR3 region is CSVAGQGAINYGYTF. CDR3 bases: TGCAGCGTTGCGGGACAGGGGGCGATAAACTATGGCTACACCTTC.

The chain carries TRBV7-5 and TRBJ2-7; the table assigns TRBD2, which was not confirmed against the DNA. TRBV7-5 is a known pseudogene. This CDR3 is built from 15 residues. Here the CDR3 reads CVRTRAGVCSYEQYV. The CDR3 nucleotides are TGTGTCAGAACAAGAGCGGGGGTATGCTCCTACGAGCAGTACGTC.

The chain employs TRBV28 and TRBJ1-1; D gene unclear. The CDR3 contains 11 residues. V lost 6 bases and J 1 base, leaving 3 bases between the germline ends. Looked up from germline, CDR1 is MDHEN and CDR2 is SYDVKM. DNA of the CDR3: TGTGCCAGCAGCGAGAACACTGAAGCTTTCTTT. This encodes CASSENTEAFF.

V is TRBV9 and J is TRBJ1-2; the D gene is possibly TRBD1 (6 bases). V lost 0 bases, J lost 2 bases, and 11 bases lay in between. CDR3 length: 15 residues. The germline gives CDR1 SGDLS, CDR2 YYNGEE. The CDR3 protein is CASSVAGGTNYGYTF. CDR3 DNA sequence: TGTGCCAGCAGCGTAGCGGGGGGCACGAACTATGGCTACACCTTC.